These 32 T cell receptor beta chains share one sample of origin, sequenced in a study of cytomegalovirus exposure and HLA in healthy donors (dated by TCRdb to 2016 to 2017). The method behind the library was the immunoSEQ multiplex PCR assay. A mixture of 60 forward primers for TCR Vbeta segments and 13 reverse primers for TCR Jbeta segments was used in the multiplex PCR. As stored in TCRdb, this immuneACCESS dataset retains in-frame rearrangements with V and J assigned. A fraction of the clones does not appear; measured against another copy, unresolved V genes explain less than half of the discrepancy, and the remainder lacks a known reason. The sample records 310,000 or so clones, roughly 89% of which are singletons. The ten top clones hold approximately 2% of the sample. The sample comprised PBMCs. The receptors stem from a woman younger than 35 in good health and CMV-seronegative.

CDR3 nucleotide sequence: TGTGCCAGCAGCTTTAGAGCGGGGATAATAAAAGAGACCCAGTACTTC. Translated, it gives CASSFRAGIIKETQYF. J is TRBJ2-5 and V is TRBV5-5, with 7 bases matching TRBD2. The germline gives CDR1 SGHKS, CDR2 YYEKEE (reference sequence). The CDR3 runs to 16 residues. J gave up 3 bases and V 2 bases, and 10 bases lay outside the gene matches.

The V gene is TRBV9, the J gene TRBJ2-6; D not certain. The germline CDR1 and CDR2 sequences are SGDLS and YYNGEE. Trimming stripped 4 bases from V and 0 bases from J, with 17 bases between. The CDR3 spans 18 residues. CDR3 coding DNA: TGTGCCAGCAGCCCGACGTTGAGGTTCACCTCTGGGGCCAACGTCCTGACTTTC. As protein: CASSPTLRFTSGANVLTF. The entire variable domain, with the rest obtained from reference TRBV9 and TRBJ2-6, is as follows: DSGVTQTPKHLITATGQRVTLRCSPRSGDLSVYWYQQSLDQGLQFLIQYYNGEERAKGNILERFSAQQFPDLHSELNLSSLELGDSALYFCASSPTLRFTSGANVLTFGAGSRLTVL.

The V gene is TRBV5-4, the J gene TRBJ1-1, with D hard to call. The CDR3 extends over 14 amino acids. Trimming left V 4 bases short and J 5 bases short, with 15 bases between. Per germline, CDR1 SGHNT and CDR2 YYREEE (reference sequence). CDR3 amino acids: CASSVRNAGTEAFF. The CDR3 region has the DNA TGTGCCAGCAGCGTGAGAAACGCGGGGACTGAAGCTTTCTTT.

This sequence joins TRBV28 and TRBJ2-2, with 7 bases aligning to TRBD1. This CDR3 has 16 amino acids. V was clipped by 5 bases and J by 6 bases; unmatched bases: 12. CDR1 is MDHEN, CDR2 SYDVKM, per germline. CDR3 sequence: CASSTPGQSGAGELFF. Here the CDR3 DNA reads TGTGCCAGCAGTACCCCGGGACAGTCAGGGGCCGGGGAGCTGTTTTTT.

This clone occurred once. The chain recombines TRBV6-5 with TRBJ1-6; D unresolved. From germline, CDR1 is MNHEY and CDR2 SVGAGI. The CDR3 is made up of 14 amino acids. Trimming took 2 bases from V and 9 from J, leaving 11 bases between them. CDR3 region: CASSYMSGGSPLHF. In DNA, the CDR3 is TGTGCCAGCAGTTACATGTCCGGAGGTTCACCCCTCCACTTT.

The chain uses TRBV18 and TRBJ1-1, with a weak D call TRBD1 (5 bases). Germline V gene sequence: CDR1 KGHSH, CDR2 LQKENI. The V gene lost 1 base and the J gene lost 3 bases, with 15 bases spanning the gap. CDR3 size: 16 residues. CDR3 protein: CASSPQGGRVDTEAFF. The CDR3 nucleotides read TGTGCCAGCTCACCACAGGGAGGCAGGGTTGACACTGAAGCTTTCTTT.

V and J are TRBV7-7 and TRBJ1-6; D is uncertain. V was shortened by 3 bases and J by 0 bases, with 18 bases between the two germline ends. Germline CDR1 SSHAT, CDR2 FNYEAQ (reference sequence). The CDR3 has 19 amino acids. CDR3 amino acids: CASSLCPHHSCSYNSPLHF. CDR3 sequence (DNA): TGTGCCAGCAGCTTGTGTCCACACCATTCTTGCTCCTATAATTCACCCCTCCACTTT.

The chain combines TRBV2 with TRBJ2-7; 10 bases map to TRBD2. Trimming took 1 base from V and 5 from J; bases not matched to a gene: 8. CDR3 length: 16 amino acids. The V gene's germline CDR1 is SNHLY and CDR2 FYNNEI. The CDR3 loop is CASSEEGLAKNHEQYF. CDR3 in DNA: TGTGCCAGCAGTGAAGAGGGACTAGCGAAAAACCACGAGCAGTACTTC.

The V gene is TRBV19, the J gene TRBJ1-5, with 8 bases lining up with TRBD1. The CDR3 extends over 13 amino acids. Germline assignment: CDR1 LNHDA and CDR2 SQIVND (reference sequence). The ends lost 6 bases at V and 7 bases at J; junction bases unmatched: 5. In DNA, the CDR3 is TGTGCCAGTAGGAGAGGACAGGGACAGCCCCAGCATTTT. Protein sequence: CASRRGQGQPQHF.

The rearrangement uses TRBV5-8 and TRBJ2-7; 12 nucleotides align to TRBD1. The ends lost 4 bases at V and 7 bases at J; junction bases unmatched: 12. The CDR3 sequence is 16 residues long. CDR1 and CDR2 (germline): SGHTS, YDEGEE. Here the CDR3 reads CASSPPWGQGAREQYF. Here the CDR3 DNA reads TGTGCCAGCAGCCCCCCATGGGGACAGGGGGCAAGGGAGCAGTACTTC.

This chain connects TRBV13 to TRBJ2-3; 9 nucleotides line up with TRBD2. This CDR3 comprises 17 residues. Germline CDR1 and CDR2: PRHDT and FYEKMQ (reference sequence). The V segment lost 3 bases and the J segment 2 bases; nucleotides outside the gene matches: 9. CDR3 region: CASSLGRGGILTDTQYF. The CDR3, as DNA: TGTGCCAGCAGCTTGGGGCGGGGGGGCATACTCACAGATACGCAGTATTTT.

This sequence joins TRBV30 and TRBJ2-3; no clear D gene. CDR1 and CDR2 from the germline V gene are GTSNPN and SVGIG (reference sequence). Trimming took 0 bases from V and 0 from J, leaving 4 bases between them. CDR3 length: 13 amino acids. The CDR3 region is CAWSVMSTDTQYF. In nucleotides, the CDR3 is TGTGCCTGGAGTGTTATGAGCACAGATACGCAGTATTTT.

The chain combines TRBV5-1 with TRBJ1-4; D ambiguous. The CDR3 totals 16 residues. The germline V and J ends were trimmed by 1 base and 1 base, with 11 bases remaining between them. In germline, CDR1 is SGHRS, CDR2 YFSETQ. Here the CDR3 DNA reads TGCGCCAGCAGCTTGTCCTCGGGGAAAACTAATGAAAAACTGTTTTTT. Translated: CASSLSSGKTNEKLFF.

The V and J genes are TRBV7-2 and TRBJ2-3, with 7 bases matching TRBD1. Losses at the gene ends were 1 base for V and 3 bases for J; bases not matched to a gene: 4. This CDR3 is built from 15 residues. The germline gives CDR1 SGHTA, CDR2 FQGNSA. In DNA form, the CDR3 reads TGTGCCAGCAGCTTAGAGGGGACAGCTACAGATACGCAGTATTTT. It is translated as CASSLEGTATDTQYF.

A single count supports this clone. J is TRBJ2-7 and V is TRBV5-1, with 7 bases fitting TRBD1. The CDR3 has 13 residues. The V gene end was trimmed by 4 bases and the J gene end by 1 base; junction bases not matched to a gene: 2. Germline CDR1 is SGHRS and CDR2 is YFSETQ. The CDR3 DNA is TGCGCCAGCAGCGGGGACAGATCCTACGAGCAGTACTTC. Residues: CASSGDRSYEQYF.

The CDR3 loop is CASSLRLRSDQPQHF. CDR3 nucleotides: TGTGCCAGCAGCTTGCGACTTCGGTCGGATCAGCCCCAGCATTTT. V gene TRBV5-6 combines with J gene TRBJ1-5; D is undetermined. The CDR3 is made up of 15 amino acids. Germline loops: CDR1 SGHDT, CDR2 YYEEEE. Trimming pared 1 base from V and 5 bases from J, leaving 13 bases between. The variable domain in full, completed from reference TRBV5-6 and TRBJ1-5, reads DAGVTQSPTHLIKTRGQQVTLRCSPKSGHDTVSWYQQALGQGPQFIFQYYEEEERQRGNFPDRFSGHQFPNYSSELNVNALLLGDSALYLCASSLRLRSDQPQHFGDGTRLSIL.

J is TRBJ2-7 and V is TRBV30, with TRBD1 matching over 7 bases. This CDR3 comprises 13 residues. Germline trimming cut 4 bases from V and 5 bases from J; bases unmatched to any gene: 8. CDR1 GTSNPN and CDR2 SVGIG come from the germline V gene (reference sequence). The CDR3 spells CAWKTTGSNEQYF. In DNA form, the CDR3 reads TGTGCCTGGAAGACGACAGGGAGCAACGAGCAGTACTTC. Supplemented by reference TRBV30 and TRBJ2-7, the full variable domain reads SQTIHQWPATLVQPVGSPLSLECTVEGTSNPNLYWYRQAAGRGLQLLFYSVGIGQISSEVPQNLSASRPQDRQFILSSKKLLLSDSGFYLCAWKTTGSNEQYFGPGTRLTVT.

The chain carries TRBV2 and TRBJ2-2; maybe TRBD2 (6 bases). Per germline, CDR1 SNHLY and CDR2 FYNNEI. The CDR3 spans 15 residues. Deletions cut 7 bases from V and 4 bases from J, with 16 bases between. The CDR3 coding sequence is TGTGCCAGCAAGTCGACTAGTCTATCCACCGGGGAGCTGTTTTTT. This translates into CASKSTSLSTGELFF.

V gene TRBV16 combines with J gene TRBJ2-2; a weak D match, TRBD2 (6 bases). The germline CDR1 and CDR2 sequences are KGHSY and FQNENV. V was shortened by 5 bases and J by 2 bases, with 12 bases between the two germline ends. The CDR3 is 15 amino acids. The CDR3 loop reads CASSEGTYNTGELFF. DNA of the CDR3: TGTGCCAGCAGCGAGGGGACTTATAACACCGGGGAGCTGTTTTTT.

The chain carries TRBV18 and TRBJ1-1; D call uncertain. This CDR3 is built from 12 residues. Germline V CDR1 and CDR2: KGHSH, LQKENI. The germline V and J ends were trimmed by 2 bases and 9 bases, with 10 bases remaining between them. CDR3 nucleotide sequence: TGTGCCAGCTCACCAATGTCAGACAAAGCTTTCTTT. Protein product: CASSPMSDKAFF.

The sample holds one count of this clone. This chain links TRBV29-1 with TRBJ1-2, with TRBD1 matching over 7 bases. There are 15 residues in the CDR3. J lost 3 bases, V lost 7 bases, and 14 bases had no gene match. Germline V gene sequence: CDR1 SQVTM, CDR2 ANQGSEA. The CDR3, as DNA: TGCAGCGCAAACGATAATGACAGGGAGTACTATGGCTACACCTTC. Amino acid sequence: CSANDNDREYYGYTF.

This clone was picked up one time. This rearrangement joins TRBV23-1 to TRBJ1-3, with D unclear. TRBV23-1 is classed as an ORF, of uncertain function. The CDR3 consists of 18 residues. Trimming removed 3 bases at V and 0 bases at J, with 18 bases between. CDR3 nucleotides: TGCGCCAGCAGTCACTCTCGACATTCTCCCTACTCTGGAAACACCATATATTTT. Translation gives CASSHSRHSPYSGNTIYF.

The chain couples TRBV7-2 to TRBJ2-7; TRBD1 is a possible D gene (6 bases). The CDR3 is 17 residues long. Per the germline V gene, CDR1 is SGHTA and CDR2 is FQGNSA. V was pared by 2 bases and J by 0 bases, with 17 bases between. Here the CDR3 reads CASSLRGGGISSYEQYF. As DNA, the CDR3 is TGTGCCAGCAGCTTACGAGGGGGTGGGATCAGCTCCTACGAGCAGTACTTC. Full variable domain (missing parts from reference TRBV7-2 and TRBJ2-7): GAGVSQSPSNKVTEKGKDVELRCDPISGHTALYWYRQSLGQGLEFLIYFQGNSAPDKSGLPSDRFSAERTGGSVSTLTIQRTQQEDSAVYLCASSLRGGGISSYEQYFGPGTRLTVT.

The gene calls are TRBV30 and TRBJ1-2, with 9 bases aligning to TRBD1. CDR1 is GTSNPN and CDR2 is SVGIG in the germline V gene (reference sequence). With 5 bases clipped from V and 3 bases from J, the junction kept 22 bases outside the gene matches. The CDR3 is 19 residues long. Here the CDR3 reads CAWGYHPGQGTLMDYGYTF. The CDR3 coding sequence is TGTGCCTGGGGGTACCATCCGGGACAGGGTACACTAATGGACTATGGCTACACCTTC.

The chain uses TRBV4-2 and TRBJ1-4, with a tentative D call TRBD1 (5 bases). CDR3 size: 15 residues. CDR1 is LGHNA and CDR2 is YNFKEQ in the germline V gene. V lost 0 bases and J lost 7, with 12 bases in between. The CDR3 coding sequence is TGTGCCAGCAGCCAAGATGCGGGGACGGGTGAAAAACTGTTTTTT. Protein: CASSQDAGTGEKLFF.

The CDR3 loop is CASSLSRDGGETQYF. In DNA, the CDR3 is TGTGCCAGCAGTTTATCGAGGGACGGGGGAGAGACCCAGTACTTC. The V gene is TRBV27, the J gene TRBJ2-5, with a possible D match to TRBD2 (6 bases). Between the trimmed V and J ends, which lost 0 bases and 4 bases, there was a span of 12 bases. The CDR3 sequence is 15 residues long. Germline lookup yields CDR1 MNHEY and CDR2 SMNVEV (reference sequence).

The gene calls are TRBV5-6 and TRBJ2-1, with 8 positions matching TRBD1. Germline V CDR1 and CDR2: SGHDT, YYEEEE. This CDR3 spans 13 amino acids. V shed 4 bases and J 14 bases; nucleotides not matched to a gene: 11. CDR3 bases: TGTGCCAGCAGCCTGGGGGCAGGGGGCGTTGAGTTCTTC. It yields the protein CASSLGAGGVEFF.

The J gene is TRBJ2-5, the V gene TRBV5-5; tentatively, D is TRBD1 (6 bases). This CDR3 is built from 16 residues. Germline V gene sequence: CDR1 SGHKS, CDR2 YYEKEE (reference sequence). V lost 0 bases and J lost 4, with 16 bases in between. The CDR3 DNA is TGTGCCAGCAGCTTGGATTTTTCAGGCAGGGGAGAGACCCAGTACTTC. It encodes CASSLDFSGRGETQYF.

The table lists this clone with a count of one. The gene calls are TRBV28 and TRBJ1-5; 8 nucleotides match TRBD1. Looked up from germline, CDR1 is MDHEN and CDR2 is SYDVKM. The CDR3 spans 16 residues. Germline trimming cut 2 bases from V and 5 bases from J; bases unmatched to any gene: 8. CDR3 nucleotides: TGTGCCAGCAGTTTACGCAGGGGGCGAATTGATCAGCCCCAGCATTTT. This encodes CASSLRRGRIDQPQHF. Using reference TRBV28 and TRBJ1-5 for the parts outside the CDR3, the full variable domain is DVKVTQSSRYLVKRTGEKVFLECVQDMDHENMFWYRQDPGLGLRLIYFSYDVKMKEKGDIPEGYSVSREKKERFSLILESASTNQTSMYLCASSLRRGRIDQPQHFGDGTRLSIL.

Of note for this clone: One junction end does not reproduce the germline sequence, and a read error may be involved. The sample contains more than one DNA sequence encoding this CDR3. The J gene is TRBJ1-2, the V gene TRBV12-5, with D maybe TRBD1 (5 bases). CDR3 length: 14 residues. The germline gives CDR1 LGHNT, CDR2 FRNRAP. CDR3 residues: CASGPSRVHYGYTF. The CDR3 nucleotides are TGTGCTAGTGGTCCCAGCAGGGTTCACTATGGTTACACCTTC.

The CDR3 loop is CASGRGGKTETQYF. In nucleotides, the CDR3 is TGTGCCAGCGGGCGGGGGGGCAAGACAGAGACCCAGTACTTC. The chain joins TRBV6-5 to TRBJ2-5; 9 nucleotides line up with TRBD2. Trimming took 8 bases from V and 4 from J; bases not matched to a gene: 8. Germline CDR1 is MNHEY and CDR2 is SVGAGI. This CDR3 comprises 14 residues.

This chain links TRBV10-3 with TRBJ2-2; TRBD1 aligns across 7 bases. Trimming at V came to 6 bases and at J to 6 bases, leaving 10 bases not matched to a gene. CDR1 is ENHRY and CDR2 is SYGVKD in the germline V gene. The CDR3 sequence is 15 residues long. CDR3: CAISGSPGQAGELFF. CDR3 DNA sequence: TGTGCCATCAGCGGTAGTCCTGGACAGGCCGGGGAGCTGTTTTTT.